This T cell receptor beta chain comes out of a study of shared clonotypes between healthy human individuals. For every subset, genomic DNA was evenly distributed across several immunoSEQ plates. TCRdb keeps only in-frame clones here, not all; method: immunoSEQ multiplex PCR. The sample consists of 2 million or so clones, 85% to 95% of them appearing once. CDR1 and CDR2 from the germline V gene are SGDLS and YYNGEE. Trimming took 2 bases from V and 4 from J, leaving 14 bases between them. The CDR3 contains 15 residues. Sequenced sample: naive CD4+ T cells sorted from blood. Subset denoted: CD45RA+ positively selected. This sequence joins TRBV9 and TRBJ2-3; perhaps TRBD1 as D (6 bases). The sequence was collected from a man aged 18 to 30 in good health. CDR3: CASSVQGIAPDTQYF. In nucleotides, the CDR3 is TGTGCCAGCAGCGTGCAGGGGATTGCCCCAGATACGCAGTATTTT.